This T cell receptor beta chain comes out of a study of blood T cells in healthy people across ages. PBMCs were isolated at a quantity of at least 7 million per sample. The authors ran a second PCR of about 7 to 11 cycles using a sample-barcoded 5' primer and a J-beta primer mix. A single record per CDR3 protein comes from TCRdb applying MiXCR to the 5' RACE reads. The profile shows 750,000 to 850,000 distinct CDR3 sequences, 20% to 25% of them singletons. Points from the study as a whole: The fall in TCR beta diversity per million T cells was roughly linear with age. It was held that the diversity estimates obtained from one million T cells were underestimates.

The ends lost 6 bases at V and 4 bases at J; junction bases unmatched: 6. The CDR3 extends over 14 amino acids. This clonotype appeared once. Its antigen remains unknown. These data were likewise used in another study, on T cells of mothers and their children.

The sequence derives from a boy younger than 18 in good health. Sequencing was performed on blood. This chain joins TRBV12-3 or TRBV12-4 and TRBJ2-1; TRBD1 matches 7 bases. CDR3 in amino acids: CASSRGSQYNEQFF. CDR3 nucleotides: TGTGCCAGCAGCAGGGGGTCCCAATACAATGAGCAGTTCTTC.